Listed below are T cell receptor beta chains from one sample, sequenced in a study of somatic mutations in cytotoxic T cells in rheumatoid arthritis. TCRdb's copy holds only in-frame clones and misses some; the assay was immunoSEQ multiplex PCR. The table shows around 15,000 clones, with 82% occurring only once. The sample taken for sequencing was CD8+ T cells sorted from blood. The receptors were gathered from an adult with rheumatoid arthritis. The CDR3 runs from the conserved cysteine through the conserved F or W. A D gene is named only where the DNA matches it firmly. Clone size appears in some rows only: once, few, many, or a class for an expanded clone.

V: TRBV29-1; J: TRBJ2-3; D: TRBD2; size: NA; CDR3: CSVDGLAGGQRADTQYF; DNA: TGCAGCGTGGATGGACTAGCGGGGGGGCAGCGAGCAGATACGCAGTATTTT
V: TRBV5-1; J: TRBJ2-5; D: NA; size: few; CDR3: CASSWVGTHRETQYF; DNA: TGCGCCAGCAGCTGGGTCGGGACTCACAGGGAGACCCAGTACTTC
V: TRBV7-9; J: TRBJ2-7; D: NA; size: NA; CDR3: CASSPLGGLSSYEQYF; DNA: TGTGCCAGCAGCCCGCTAGGAGGTTTGAGCTCCTACGAGCAGTACTTC
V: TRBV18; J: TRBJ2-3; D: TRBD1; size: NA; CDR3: CASSPRTGESTSTDTQYF; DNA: TGTGCCAGCTCACCAAGGACAGGGGAATCAACCAGCACAGATACGCAGTATTTT
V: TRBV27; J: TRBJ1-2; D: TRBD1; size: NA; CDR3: CASMPGGTDFYGYTF; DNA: TGTGCCAGCATGCCGGGGGGGACAGACTTCTATGGCTACACCTTC
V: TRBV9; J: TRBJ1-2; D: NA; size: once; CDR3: CASRGQKNYGYTF; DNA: TGTGCCAGCAGAGGACAGAAAAACTATGGCTACACCTTC
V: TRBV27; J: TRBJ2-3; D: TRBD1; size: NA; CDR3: CASSFDRAADTQYF; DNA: TGTGCCAGCAGTTTTGACAGGGCTGCAGATACGCAGTATTTT
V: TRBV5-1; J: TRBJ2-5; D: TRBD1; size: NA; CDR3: CASSPVAGGAGETQYF; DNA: TGCGCCAGCAGCCCGGTGGCAGGGGGCGCGGGGGAGACCCAGTACTTC
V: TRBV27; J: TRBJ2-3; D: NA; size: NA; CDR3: CASSLVARPDTQYF; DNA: TGTGCCAGCAGTTTAGTTGCGAGGCCAGATACGCAGTATTTT
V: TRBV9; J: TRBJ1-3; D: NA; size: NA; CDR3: CASSTEQYHSGNTIYF; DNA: TGTGCCAGCAGCACCGAACAGTACCACTCTGGAAACACCATATATTTT
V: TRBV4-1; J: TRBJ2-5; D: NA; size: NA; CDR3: CASSPPGGTDQETQYF; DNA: TGCGCCAGCAGCCCCCCGGGCGGGACTGATCAAGAGACCCAGTACTTC
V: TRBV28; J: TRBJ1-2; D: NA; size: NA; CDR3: CASSLGVWGGYTF; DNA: TGTGCCAGCAGTTTGGGCGTCTGGGGCGGCTACACCTTC
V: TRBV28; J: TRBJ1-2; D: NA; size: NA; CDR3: CASSSMTESYYGYTF; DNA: TGTGCCAGCAGTTCGATGACAGAATCATACTATGGCTACACCTTC
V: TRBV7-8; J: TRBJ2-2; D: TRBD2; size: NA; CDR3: CANGLAGGFTGELFF; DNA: TGTGCCAACGGACTAGCGGGAGGCTTCACCGGGGAGCTGTTTTTT
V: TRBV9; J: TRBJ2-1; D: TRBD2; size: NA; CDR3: CASSEGTTHNEQFF; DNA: TGTGCCAGCAGCGAGGGGACTACCCACAATGAGCAGTTCTTC
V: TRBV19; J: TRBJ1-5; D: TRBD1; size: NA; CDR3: CASSKHKTGRYNQPQHF; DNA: TGTGCCAGTAGTAAGCACAAGACAGGGCGCTACAATCAGCCCCAGCATTTT
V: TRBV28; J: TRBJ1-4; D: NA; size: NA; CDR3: CASSPPRGHEKLFF; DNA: TGTGCCAGCAGTCCCCCCCGGGGGCATGAAAAACTGTTTTTT
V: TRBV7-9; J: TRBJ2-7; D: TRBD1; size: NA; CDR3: CASSLEDRGFTYEQYF; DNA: TGTGCCAGCAGCTTAGAGGACAGGGGTTTCACCTACGAGCAGTACTTC
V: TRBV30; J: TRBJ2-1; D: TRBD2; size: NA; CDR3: CAFGDYLMDNEQFF; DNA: TGTGCCTTCGGGGACTACCTAATGGACAATGAGCAGTTCTTC
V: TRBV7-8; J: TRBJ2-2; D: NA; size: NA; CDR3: CASSLAAANTGELFF; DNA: TGTGCCAGCAGCTTAGCCGCGGCGAACACCGGGGAGCTGTTTTTT
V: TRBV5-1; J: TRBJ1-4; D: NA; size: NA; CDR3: CASRRATGITRKTVF; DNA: TGCGCCAGCAGGCGGGCGACAGGCATCACTAGAAAAACTGTTTTT
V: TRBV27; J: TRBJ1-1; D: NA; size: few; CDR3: CASRSYTEAFF; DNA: TGTGCCAGCAGGTCGTACACTGAAGCTTTCTTT
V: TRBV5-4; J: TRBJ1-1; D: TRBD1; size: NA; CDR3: CASSFEDRAEAFF; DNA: TGTGCCAGCAGCTTCGAGGACAGGGCTGAAGCTTTCTTT
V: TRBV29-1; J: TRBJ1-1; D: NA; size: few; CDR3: CSVRRSMTEAFF; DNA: TGCAGCGTAAGAAGAAGTATGACTGAAGCTTTCTTT
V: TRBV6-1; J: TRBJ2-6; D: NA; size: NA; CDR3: CASNDYLVGANVLTF; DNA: TGTGCCAGCAACGACTACCTAGTTGGGGCCAACGTCCTGACTTTC
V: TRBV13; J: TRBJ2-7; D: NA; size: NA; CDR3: CASSLSGSYEQYF; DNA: TGTGCCAGCAGCTTATCGGGGTCCTACGAGCAGTACTTC
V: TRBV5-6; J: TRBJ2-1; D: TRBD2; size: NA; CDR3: CASSSSTGRDGYDEQFF; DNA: TGTGCCAGCAGCTCGTCCACCGGGAGGGATGGCTACGATGAGCAGTTCTTC
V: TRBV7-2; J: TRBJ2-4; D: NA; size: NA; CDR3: CASSSPQGLAKNIQYF; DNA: TGTGCCAGCAGCTCCCCCCAGGGGCTAGCCAAAAACATTCAGTACTTC
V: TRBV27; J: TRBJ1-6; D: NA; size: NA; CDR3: CASSEGGPGYSPLHF; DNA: TGTGCCAGCAGTGAGGGAGGCCCCGGTTATTCACCCCTCCACTTT
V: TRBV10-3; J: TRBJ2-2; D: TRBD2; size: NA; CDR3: CAISEGRSASGSPGELFF; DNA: TGTGCCATCAGTGAGGGGCGATCCGCTAGCGGGAGCCCCGGGGAGCTGTTTTTT
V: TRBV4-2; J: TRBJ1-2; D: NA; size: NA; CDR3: CASSQEEGSNYGYTF; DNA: TGTGCCAGCAGCCAAGAGGAAGGCAGTAACTATGGCTACACCTTC
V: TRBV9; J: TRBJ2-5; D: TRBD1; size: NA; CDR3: CASSAAGGRETQYF; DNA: TGTGCCAGCAGCGCAGCAGGGGGCAGGGAGACCCAGTACTTC
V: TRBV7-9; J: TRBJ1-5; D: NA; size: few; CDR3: CASSLFGENQPQHF; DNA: TGTGCCAGCAGCTTATTTGGGGAGAATCAGCCCCAGCATTTT
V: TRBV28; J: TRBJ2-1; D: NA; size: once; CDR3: CASSLFYGTKNNEQFF; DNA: TGTGCCAGCAGTTTATTTTATGGGACCAAAAACAATGAGCAGTTCTTC